These T cell receptor beta chains were read from a single sample in a study of T cell responses to AZD1222 COVID-19 vaccine. The data were produced by immunoSEQ multiplex PCR, yet TCRdb's version contains in-frame clones alone and is incomplete. Among some 150,000 clones listed, 88% were seen once. Here the sequenced sample was peripheral blood, taken on day 0 of MenACWY control vaccination. The source is an adult in good health. Both conserved end residues are part of each CDR3. The order of the fields is J gene, D gene, V gene, clone size, CDR3 DNA, CDR3 protein. D genes are given only for firm matches. Expanded clones are given a class, and other clones once, few, many or no size at all.

TRBJ1-6 | TRBD1 | TRBV27 | NA | TGTGCCAGCAGAGGGGACAGGGATAATTCACCCCTCCACTTT | CASRGDRDNSPLHF
TRBJ1-1 | NA | TRBV30 | NA | TGTGCCTGGAGGGCGACGTCCACTGAAGCTTTCTTT | CAWRATSTEAFF
TRBJ2-7 | NA | TRBV6-5 | once | TGTGCCAGCAGTTACTCCCCGGGGTCCTCCTACGAGCAGTACTTC | CASSYSPGSSYEQYF
TRBJ2-1 | TRBD2 | TRBV27 | NA | TGTGCCAGCAGGCGGACTAGCTGGGAGCAGTTCTTC | CASRRTSWEQFF
TRBJ2-7 | TRBD1 | TRBV6-2/TRBV6-3 | NA | TGTGCCAGCAGCGGGACAGGGGGTGCCTACGAGCAGTACTTC | CASSGTGGAYEQYF
TRBJ1-5 | NA | TRBV5-4 | NA | TGTGCCAGCAGCTACGGGCGCAATCAGCCCCAGCATTTT | CASSYGRNQPQHF
TRBJ2-5 | NA | TRBV5-1 | few | TGCGCCAGCAGCCAAAACCAGGGAGCCCAGTACTTC | CASSQNQGAQYF
TRBJ1-1 | TRBD1 | TRBV27 | NA | TGTGCCAGCAACCGATTAGGGGACAGTCATCTCACTGAAGCTTTCTTT | CASNRLGDSHLTEAFF
TRBJ2-3 | TRBD2 | TRBV7-8 | NA | TGTGCCAGCAGCCCTAGCGGCCCCACAGATACGCAGTATTTT | CASSPSGPTDTQYF
TRBJ2-2 | TRBD2 | TRBV3-1/TRBV3-2 | NA | TGTGCCAGCAGCAAACTCACGGGAGGGGGCACCGGGGAGCTGTTTTTT | CASSKLTGGGTGELFF
TRBJ2-5 | TRBD1 | TRBV11-1 | NA | TGTGCCAGCAGCTCCCGGGACAGGGGGCAAGAGACCCAGTACTTC | CASSSRDRGQETQYF
TRBJ2-2 | TRBD2 | TRBV9 | NA | TGTGCCAGCAGCGCGAGAGTAGCGGGAGCCGGGACCGGGGAGCTGTTTTTT | CASSARVAGAGTGELFF
TRBJ2-3 | NA | TRBV19 | NA | TGTGCCAGTAGTAACCTAGCAGCAGATACGCAGTATTTT | CASSNLAADTQYF
TRBJ2-7 | TRBD2 | TRBV5-1 | NA | TGCGCCAGCAGCTTGGTAGGGGTCAGGGAGGGCTACGAGCAGTACTTC | CASSLVGVREGYEQYF
TRBJ2-1 | NA | TRBV9 | once | TGTGCCAGCAGCGTAGCTTGGGGTGAGCAGTTCTTC | CASSVAWGEQFF
TRBJ1-4 | NA | TRBV4-3 | NA | TGCGCCAGCAGCCAAAGTCCGTTCTGGGATTCCGGGGAAAAACTGTTTTTT | CASSQSPFWDSGEKLFF
TRBJ1-5 | NA | TRBV21-1 | NA | TGTGCCAGCACTGCTCGGGGCGGCAATCAGCCCCAGCATTTT | CASTARGGNQPQHF
TRBJ2-1 | TRBD2 | TRBV7-2 | NA | TGTGCCAGCAGCCCGCTAGCGGGTCAGTACAATGAGCAGTTCTTC | CASSPLAGQYNEQFF
TRBJ2-5 | NA | TRBV3-1/TRBV3-2 | NA | TGTGCCAGCAGCCTGAGGGGGGCCCAAGAGACCCAGTACTTC | CASSLRGAQETQYF